One sample yielded the 13 T cell receptor beta chains listed below, sequenced in a study of T-cell memory formation after mild COVID-19. TCRdb analysed the 5' RACE reads with MiXCR anew, one entry per CDR3 protein. The sample records 430,000 or so distinct CDR3 sequences, roughly 25% being singletons. The sample was PBMCs or a T cell subset sorted from them (not recorded which). The receptors here all came from an adult woman who had mild COVID-19 (a few samples of this study predate the infection). Cell type and time point are not known.

This clonotype turned up a few times. This rearrangement joins TRBV10-3 to TRBJ2-7, with 12 positions matching TRBD1. CDR3 size: 14 residues. With 10 bases clipped from V and 6 bases from J, the junction kept 10 bases outside the gene matches. CDR1 is ENHRY and CDR2 is SYGVKD in the germline V gene. This chain's CDR3 is CATGLGQGASEQYF. Written as DNA, the CDR3 is TGTGCCACCGGTTTGGGACAGGGGGCTTCCGAGCAGTACTTC.

The chain recombines TRBV7-9 with TRBJ2-4; a possible D gene is TRBD2 (7 bases). The V gene lost 2 bases and the J gene lost 9 bases, with 20 bases spanning the gap. The CDR3 loop spans 16 amino acids. The V gene's germline CDR1 is SEHNR and CDR2 FQNEAQ (reference sequence). The CDR3 here is CASSLWSGQGRGIQYF. CDR3 sequence (DNA): TGTGCCAGCAGCTTATGGTCAGGTCAGGGGAGGGGCATTCAGTACTTC.

This rearrangement joins TRBV4-3 to TRBJ2-2; 14 bases map to TRBD2. CDR1 and CDR2 (germline): LGHNA, YSLEER. V trimming: 4 bases; J trimming: 2 bases; junction bases outside the gene matches: 6. The CDR3 consists of 18 residues. CDR3 DNA: TGCGCCAGCAGCCCGGCGACTAGCGGGAGGGCTAACACCGGGGAGCTGTTTTTT. Translation: CASSPATSGRANTGELFF.

This clonotype was seen only once. This chain links TRBV4-1 with TRBJ2-1; 7 nucleotides align to TRBD1. With V trimmed by 3 bases and J by 1 base, 3 bases remained unmatched. The CDR3 has 15 amino acids. Germline V gene data show CDR1 as MGHRA and CDR2 as YSYEKL. DNA for the CDR3: TGCGCCAGCAGCCAGAACAGGGGTTCCTACAATGAGCAGTTCTTC. Amino acids: CASSQNRGSYNEQFF.

This clonotype occurred a few times. The gene calls are TRBV20-1 and TRBJ2-7; D remains unclear. The CDR3 has 14 residues. With 5 bases removed from V and 5 bases from J, the gap between germline ends came to 19 bases. CDR1 and CDR2 from the germline V gene are DFQATT and SNEGSKA (reference sequence). The chain's CDR3 is CSAPGPYSSHEQYF. The CDR3 coding sequence is TGCAGTGCTCCCGGACCCTACAGTAGCCACGAGCAGTACTTC.

This clonotype was detected only a few times. V usage is TRBV7-2 and J usage is TRBJ2-7, with D unresolved. Germline CDR1 reads SGHTA; CDR2 reads FQGNSA. Trimming took 5 bases from V and 6 from J, leaving 8 bases between them. This CDR3 is built from 11 residues. The CDR3 DNA reads TGTGCCAGCAGCCCGGCCCGCGAGCAGTACTTC. Protein product: CASSPAREQYF.

J is TRBJ2-1 and V is TRBV12-3 or TRBV12-4; 14 positions match TRBD2. Losses at the gene ends were 3 bases for V and 6 bases for J; bases not matched to a gene: 7. The CDR3 runs to 17 residues. CDR3 coding DNA: TGTGCCAGCAGTTTGGGGACTAGCGGGGGCCTGAGCAATGAGCAGTTCTTC. Translation gives CASSLGTSGGLSNEQFF.

The chain couples TRBV12-3 or TRBV12-4 to TRBJ1-2; D is uncertain. Trimming stripped 5 bases from V and 3 bases from J, with 13 bases between. CDR3 length equals 14 residues. CDR3 amino acids: CASSPGGGHYGYTF. The CDR3 bases are TGTGCCAGCAGTCCTGGAGGCGGCCACTATGGCTACACCTTC.

This clonotype has ten or more counts. The chain has TRBV5-5 and TRBJ2-7; TRBD1 matches at 8 bases. Germline V gene sequence: CDR1 SGHKS, CDR2 YYEKEE (reference sequence). V was clipped by 2 bases and J by 1 base; unmatched bases: 5. This CDR3 comprises 15 residues. Here the CDR3 reads CASSLGQGGSYEQYF. In nucleotides, the CDR3 is TGTGCCAGCAGCTTAGGACAGGGAGGTTCCTACGAGCAGTACTTC.

This clonotype was counted ten times or more. This rearrangement joins TRBV29-1 to TRBJ2-3, with 9 nucleotides matching TRBD2. J was trimmed by 0 bases and V by 6 bases; bases with no gene match: 7. The CDR3 runs 15 residues. The germline V gene has CDR1 SQVTM and CDR2 ANQGSEA. The CDR3 bases are TGCAGCGTGAGGGCCGGGACTAGCAGCACAGATACGCAGTATTTT. Encoded protein: CSVRAGTSSTDTQYF.

This chain uses TRBV5-1 with TRBJ2-3; possibly TRBD1 or TRBD2 for D (5 bases each). This CDR3 has 15 residues. Germline-derived CDR1 and CDR2 are SGHRS and YFSETQ. Trimming took off 5 bases at V and 3 bases at J, with 16 bases between the two ends. CDR3 protein: CASRPGRSLTDTQYF. Written as DNA, the CDR3 is TGCGCCAGCAGACCGGGGCGGAGCCTGACAGATACGCAGTATTTT. The full variable domain, its missing parts supplied by reference TRBV5-1 and TRBJ2-3, is KAGVTQTPRYLIKTRGQQVTLSCSPISGHRSVSWYQQTPGQGLQFLFEYFSETQRNKGNFPGRFSGRQFSNSRSEMNVSTLELGDSALYLCASRPGRSLTDTQYFGPGTRLTVL.

This rearrangement joins TRBV11-3 to TRBJ2-5; the D gene is possibly TRBD2 (6 bases). The CDR3 extends over 14 amino acids. Trimming pared 2 bases from V and 4 bases from J, leaving 11 bases between. Germline V gene data show CDR1 as SGHNT and CDR2 as YENEEA. The CDR3 DNA reads as TGTGCCAGCAGCTTACGCCGGGAGTCAGAGACCCAGTACTTC. It specifies CASSLRRESETQYF.

V is TRBV5-1 and J is TRBJ1-1, with D unclear. The germline V and J ends were trimmed by 3 bases and 4 bases, with 10 bases remaining between them. CDR1 is SGHRS, CDR2 YFSETQ, per germline. This CDR3 is 13 amino acids long. The CDR3 nucleotides read TGCGCCAGCAGCTGGTCTTCGGGCACTGAAGCTTTCTTT. Encoded protein: CASSWSSGTEAFF.